Listed below are T cell receptor beta chains from one sample, sequenced in a study of T cell responses to AZD1222 COVID-19 vaccine. Profiling relied on immunoSEQ multiplex PCR, and the TCRdb table lists in-frame clones only, not all of them. This table holds about 95,000 clones, roughly nine tenths found once. Sequences were derived from peripheral blood, sampled on day 0 of AZD1222 vaccination. Source of these receptors: an adult in good health. Each CDR3 is given without its conserved first and last residue.

v_gene,CDR3aa
TRBV5-1,ASSLNLEGNQPQH
TRBV5-1,ASSLGIAGGSLETQY
TRBV15,ATSRDPLAFTDGANVLT
TRBV6-5,ASSYHVGGTEAF
TRBV7-2,ASSLRGGNQPQH
TRBV12-3/TRBV12-4,ASSFSDEQF
TRBV5-1,ASSRGTGETQY
TRBV29-1,SVEATGGGYGYT
TRBV28,ASSPWTGLGSSYNEQF
TRBV27,ASSSSGGIEAF
TRBV9,ASSVESPRGGRDTGELF
TRBV4-3,ASSQDVGQGEQPQH
TRBV30,AWSVQDGTAAF
TRBV7-2,ASSRRLAGSTDTQY
TRBV2,ASSERRGNYEQY
TRBV6-5,ANLGWGSGGNTIY
TRBV6-5,ASSYVYEGRWEKLF
TRBV27,ASSTDRGLGTEAF
TRBV29-1,SAPEGSHGYT
TRBV2,ASSEEGAGSYEQY
TRBV21-1,ASRPLQGAQDTIY
TRBV10-2,ASRFSGGAWEQF
TRBV7-2,ASSLGDYGYT
TRBV2,ASSTGLNTEAF
TRBV13,ASSLEAGQNSPLH
TRBV7-9,ASSLRTSGARNTQY
TRBV5-1,ASSQGLARETQY
TRBV2,ASSVQGRREQY
TRBV6-2/TRBV6-3,ASSPWTRQETQY
TRBV21-1,ASAKREADRGAGNTIY
TRBV7-2,ASSLVGQGNTEAF
TRBV3-1/TRBV3-2,ASSHRGETQY